The clone carrying this T cell receptor (beta chain) was detected a few times. The antigen remains undetermined. Trimming shortened V by 6 bases and J by 0 bases, and 11 bases separated the two germline ends. The CDR3 covers 14 residues. Germline CDR1 and CDR2: SGHRS and YFSETQ. This record belongs to a study of blood T cells in healthy people across ages. Study-level findings and limits: CMV status of donors was not determined, possibly confounding expanded clonotype changes. Significant beta diversity loss was already apparent by age approximately 38, declining roughly linearly.

Each donor gave roughly 9.1 milliliters of peripheral blood. Primers used in a second PCR of roughly 6 to 11 cycles were a sample-barcoded 5' primer and a J-beta primer mix. Sequencing of every sample gave 3 million or more CDR3-containing paired-end reads. TCRdb re-analysed the 5' RACE reads in MiXCR, keeping a single row per CDR3 protein. Of approximately 1.5 million distinct CDR3 sequences listed, about 31% are singletons. V is TRBV5-1 and J is TRBJ2-3, with TRBD1 as a possible D gene (6 bases). Sequenced: blood. This TCR derives from a woman in her 30s in good health. The CDR3 DNA follows: TGCGCCAGCATTAGGGACATTAGCACAGATACGCAGTATTTT. As protein: CASIRDISTDTQYF.